The sequence of this T cell receptor (beta chain) was determined in a study of a mutant IDH1 vaccine in newly diagnosed glioma. Time point noted: week 35, safety follow-up. Each dose of the vaccine consisted of 300 ug of mutant IDH1 20-mer peptide, with topical imiquimod. Administration of eight vaccinations to patients took place in weeks 1, 3, 5, 7, 11, 15, 19, 23. Assay used: immunoSEQ multiplex PCR; TCRdb lists only in-frame clones, some missing. The repertoire consists of roughly 49,000 clones, with almost 95% occurring once and the leading ten covering about 2.3%. Notes on this clone: Its antigen is unknown.

Trimming stripped 1 base from V and 8 bases from J, with 11 bases between. The length of the CDR3 is 12 residues. Looked up from germline, CDR1 is GTSNPN and CDR2 is SVGIG (reference sequence). The origin of this receptor is a man aged 50-59 years with glioma. The chain carries TRBV30 and TRBJ1-2; unclear D gene. Here the sequenced sample was PBMCs, taken from a glioma patient whose treatment included an IDH1 peptide vaccine. The CDR3 is CAWSAPAPGYTF. The CDR3, as DNA: TGTGCCTGGAGTGCCCCGGCTCCGGGCTACACCTTC.